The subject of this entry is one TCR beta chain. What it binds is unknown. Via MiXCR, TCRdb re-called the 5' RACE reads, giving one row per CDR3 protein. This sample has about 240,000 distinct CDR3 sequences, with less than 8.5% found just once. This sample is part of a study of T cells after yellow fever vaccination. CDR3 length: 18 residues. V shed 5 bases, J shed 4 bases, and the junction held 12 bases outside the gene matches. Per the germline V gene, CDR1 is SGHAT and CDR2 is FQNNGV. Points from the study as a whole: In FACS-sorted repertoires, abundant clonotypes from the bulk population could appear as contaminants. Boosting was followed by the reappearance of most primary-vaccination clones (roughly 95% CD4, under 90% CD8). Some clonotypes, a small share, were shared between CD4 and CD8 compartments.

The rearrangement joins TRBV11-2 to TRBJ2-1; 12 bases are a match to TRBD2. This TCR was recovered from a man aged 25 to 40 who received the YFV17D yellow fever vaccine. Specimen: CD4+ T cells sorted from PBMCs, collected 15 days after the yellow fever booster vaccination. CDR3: CASSRPASGTSGYNEQFF. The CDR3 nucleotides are TGTGCCAGCAGCCGCCCCGCGTCCGGGACTAGCGGGTACAATGAGCAGTTCTTC. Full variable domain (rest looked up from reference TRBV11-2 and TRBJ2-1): EAGVAQSPRYKIIEKRQSVAFWCNPISGHATLYWYQQILGQGPKLLIQFQNNGVVDDSQLPKDRFSAERLKGVDSTLKIQPAKLEDSAVYLCASSRPASGTSGYNEQFFGPGTRLTVL.